This T cell receptor beta chain is drawn from a study of T-cell memory formation after mild COVID-19 (dated by TCRdb to about 2021). For the wider study: TCR sequence clusters from the two donors were largely donor specific. Longitudinal TCRalpha and TCRbeta repertoire sequencing tracked T-cell clones expanding and contracting after mild COVID-19 in two donors. Two young, previously healthy adult volunteers made up the cohort, one male and one female.

Including cysteine and phenylalanine, the CDR3 has 16 amino acids. The entry retains the CDR3 DNA only, 48 bases that are in frame from base 1. Sequences KGHSH (CDR1) and LQKENI (CDR2) are obtained from the germline V gene. V lost 5 bases and J lost 2 bases, and the count of bases not matched to a germline gene is 3. Here is what the overall study found, with its caveats: Some responding clones were found in pre-infection memory, which suggests that pre-existing cross-reactive memory T cells took part in the SARS-CoV-2 response. Contracting CD4+ clones appeared mostly in the CM and EM memory subsets, whereas CD8+ clones were enriched in EMRA. Whether the second-wave clones peaking on day 37 were SARS-CoV-2 specific was not confirmed. Clones that contracted from day 15 to 85 showed balanced CD4/CD8 phenotypes, whereas a second wave of clones that expanded from day 15 to 37 leaned towards CD4+. Only a couple of mild cases were covered in the study, and larger cohorts including severe cases with pre-infection samples were considered necessary.

Ficoll-Paque density gradient centrifugation was used to isolate PBMCs. This sample was sequenced with an Illumina NovaSeq 6000. TCRalpha and TCRbeta cDNA libraries were constructed by 5'RACE with constant-segment primers, with sample barcodes and unique molecular identifiers being introduced. RNA was extracted from every sample with Trizol reagent. Library amplification was performed in two PCR steps, and a second sample barcode and Illumina TruSeq adapters were introduced in the second step. Sequencing of the libraries was done on an Illumina NovaSeq, producing 2 x 150 bp paired-end reads. In the authors' own workflow: The reads were demultiplexed and collapsed into UMI-guided consensus sequences using migec v1.2.7. With mixcr v2.1.11, UMI consensuses were aligned to TRA and TRB V and J templates and assembled into clonotypes. Clonotypes were classified as expanded or contracted when called significant by both edgeR and NoisET, with noise models trained on biological replicates. For edgeR calls, the thresholds were a false discovery rate-adjusted p below 0.01 and a log2 fold-change of 1. PCA with hierarchical clustering of max-normalized trajectories of the 1000 most abundant clonotypes was used as exploratory dynamics analysis. Separately sequenced CD4+ and CD8+ repertoires were used to assign a CD4 or CD8 phenotype to each responding clone. TCRdb reworked the public reads: Q25 trimming with fastp, MiXCR clone assembly, productive beta chains retained. Under each unique CDR3 protein, matching rows form one entry showing the most common genes and DNA. TCRdb assigned the V and J calls; the authors' analysis was not used. The sample table records about 400,000 distinct CDR3 sequences; around 22% of these occur just once. Jointly, the top ten make up around 12% of the sample.

This clonotype has just a few counts. The antigen it binds to is not known. The sample holds no much larger clone one base away, and base qualities are not on file. The rearranged segments are TRBV18 and TRBJ2-2; 12 central nucleotides agree with TRBD1. The receptor's source is an adult woman who had mild COVID-19 (a few samples of this study predate the infection). The sample titles of this study are shuffled in the database, so cell type and time point are left out; the donor was told from shared clones. Source material: PBMCs or a T cell subset sorted from them (not recorded which). The nucleotides are TGTGCCAGCTCATCCGGGACAGGGGGCAACACCGGGGAGCTGTTTTTT. The resulting protein is CASSSGTGGNTGELFF.